These 17 T cell receptor beta chains share one sample of origin, sequenced in a study of T cells in Graves' hyperthyroidism and ophthalmopathy. Amplification of TCR beta CDR3 regions used RNA as the template. RT-PCR in the first round (using the HTBI primer set) targeted the TCR CDR3. TCRdb reanalysed the multiplex PCR reads using MiXCR and keeps one entry per CDR3 protein. The sample records about 520,000 distinct CDR3 sequences, approximately 24% being singletons. Sequenced input: blood. The receptors derive from a woman aged 25-40 years with Graves' ophthalmopathy.

This clonotype was observed a few times. The rearrangement uses TRBV20-1 and TRBJ2-7; TRBD1 or TRBD2 may be the D gene (5 bases each). The CDR3 covers 14 residues. Trimming stripped 3 bases from V and 0 bases from J, with 12 bases between. Germline CDR1 is DFQATT and CDR2 is SNEGSKA (reference sequence). CDR3 in DNA: TGCAGTGCTAGTGAGGGGACCTACTCCTACGAGCAGTACTTC. It yields the protein CSASEGTYSYEQYF.

The rearrangement joins TRBV27 to TRBJ1-2; TRBD1 matches at 7 bases. The CDR3 contains 18 residues. Germline CDR1 is MNHEY and CDR2 is SMNVEV (reference sequence). The junction had 18 bases not matched to a gene; V was cut back by 4 bases and J by 4 bases. CDR3 region: CASSWNSAGQEKSYGYTF. The CDR3 DNA reads TGTGCCAGCAGTTGGAATAGCGCCGGACAGGAGAAAAGCTATGGCTACACCTTC.

This clonotype appeared many times. The chain has TRBV25-1 and TRBJ2-7; either TRBD1 or TRBD2 may supply D (6 bases each). V was pared by 4 bases and J by 2 bases, with 15 bases between. Germline values: CDR1 MGHDK, CDR2 SYGVNS. The CDR3 runs to 15 residues. Here the CDR3 reads CASSGFVEGAYEQYF. CDR3 bases: TGTGCCAGCAGTGGCTTTGTGGAGGGGGCCTACGAGCAGTACTTC.

The chain is built from TRBV6-2 or TRBV6-3 and TRBJ2-7, with TRBD2 matching 7 bases. CDR3 length: 16 amino acids. The germline V gene encodes CDR1 MNHEY and CDR2 SVGEGT. Trimming took 6 bases from V and 6 from J; bases not matched to a gene: 17. The DNA for the CDR3 is TGTGCCAGCAGCCAGCGTCGGAGGGCTAGCGGCTCCGAGCAGTACGTC. Amino acids: CASSQRRRASGSEQYV.

The V call is TRBV2, the J call TRBJ2-4, with 8 bases fitting TRBD1. The CDR3 consists of 12 residues. Germline V gene lookup returns CDR1 SNHLY and CDR2 FYNNEI. V shed 6 bases, J shed 8 bases, and the junction held 3 bases outside the gene matches. CDR3 nucleotide sequence: TGTGCCAGCAGGACAGGGGAGGACATTCAGTACTTC. Its protein is CASRTGEDIQYF.

This chain joins TRBV6-5 and TRBJ1-2; 10 bases agree with TRBD1. The CDR3 has 15 residues. Losses at the gene ends were 2 bases for V and 7 bases for J; bases not matched to a gene: 7. CDR1 is MNHEY, CDR2 SVGAGI, per germline. The CDR3, as DNA: TGTGCCAGCAGTTACGCGAGACAGGGGGCGGGTGGCTACACCTTC. It encodes CASSYARQGAGGYTF.

The chain is built from TRBV3-1 and TRBJ2-7; no clear D. The CDR3 covers 13 residues. Germline lookup yields CDR1 LGHDT and CDR2 YNNKEL (reference sequence). V shed 2 bases and J shed 3 bases, with 8 bases lying between them. CDR3 in DNA: TGTGCCAGCAGCCAAAAGGTTTTCTACGAGCAGTACTTC. Residues: CASSQKVFYEQYF.

The sample holds one count of this clonotype. At one end, the junction sequence differs from germline, possibly due to a read error. The chain is built from TRBV27 and TRBJ1-2, with 7 nucleotides matching TRBD1. The CDR3 is 15 residues long. In germline, CDR1 is MNHEY, CDR2 SMNVEV (reference sequence). For the CDR3, the DNA is TGTGCCAGCAGTTTATTGGGCTCAGGGGGGACAGCCCCGATCTTC. Its protein product is CASSLLGSGGTAPIF.

The chain couples TRBV6-4 to TRBJ2-7; 8 nucleotides match TRBD1. The junction had 11 bases not matched to a gene; V was cut back by 5 bases and J by 5 bases. Per germline, CDR1 MRHNA and CDR2 SNTAGT. This CDR3 comprises 15 residues. For the CDR3, the DNA is TGTGCCAGCAGTACAGGACAGGGTATGGGCCACGAGCAGTACTTC. Its translation is CASSTGQGMGHEQYF.

This clonotype was observed many times. This rearrangement joins TRBV6-5 to TRBJ1-6, with D perhaps TRBD1 (6 bases). CDR1 and CDR2 (germline): MNHEY, SVGAGI. V shed 2 bases and J shed 5 bases, with 7 bases lying between them. This CDR3 contains 14 residues. The CDR3 loop reads CASSYRQDNSPLHF. The CDR3 DNA reads TGTGCCAGCAGTTACCGACAGGATAATTCACCCCTCCACTTT.

V gene TRBV19 combines with J gene TRBJ1-1, with 10 nucleotides matching TRBD1. The CDR3 loop spans 13 amino acids. Germline V gene lookup returns CDR1 LNHDA and CDR2 SQIVND (reference sequence). V shed 6 bases and J 5 bases; nucleotides not matched to a gene: 3. CDR3 region: CASRWDRGTEAFF. The CDR3 coding sequence is TGTGCCAGTAGATGGGACAGGGGTACTGAAGCTTTCTTT.

This clonotype has only a few counts. This rearrangement joins TRBV6-2 or TRBV6-3 to TRBJ2-7, with a tentative D call TRBD2 (6 bases). Trimming stripped 11 bases from V and 6 bases from J, with 26 bases between. Germline V gene sequence: CDR1 MNHEY, CDR2 SVGEGT. CDR3 size: 15 residues. The CDR3: CAASTFDGRGIEQYF. In DNA form, the CDR3 reads TGTGCCGCCAGCACCTTCGACGGGAGAGGGATCGAGCAGTACTTC.

This rearrangement joins TRBV20-1 to TRBJ2-4; D possibly uses TRBD1 or TRBD2 (5 bases each). The V end lost 3 bases, the J end lost 6 bases, and 12 bases lay between the germline ends. The CDR3 loop spans 13 amino acids. Germline V gene lookup returns CDR1 DFQATT and CDR2 SNEGSKA (reference sequence). The CDR3: CSASGSGRNIQYF. The CDR3 DNA reads as TGCAGTGCTAGCGGCTCAGGGAGAAACATTCAGTACTTC.

The sample holds one count of this clonotype. The final CDR3 position lacks the conserved phenylalanine or tryptophan, pointing to a likely read error. This chain uses TRBV6-5 with TRBJ2-7, with TRBD2 as a possible D gene (5 bases). V was shortened by 0 bases and J by 3 bases, with 9 bases between the two germline ends. Germline V gives CDR1 MNHEY, CDR2 SVGAGI. The CDR3 runs 14 residues. CDR3 loop: CASSYSADYYEQYL. DNA for the CDR3: TGTGCCAGCAGTTACTCGGCAGACTACTACGAGCAGTACTTG.

This clonotype was detected ten times or more. The genes are TRBV6-2 or TRBV6-3 and TRBJ1-1; 8 bases map to TRBD1. From germline, CDR1 is MNHEY and CDR2 SVGEGT. The V gene end was trimmed by 4 bases and the J gene end by 4 bases; junction bases not matched to a gene: 5. The CDR3 totals 14 residues. CDR3 DNA: TGTGCCAGCAGTTCCGGACAGGGCGCCACTGAAGCTTTCTTT. Amino acids: CASSSGQGATEAFF.

The CDR3 loop reads CASSLGDTQETQYF. CDR3 DNA: TGCGCCAGCAGCTTGGGGGACACTCAAGAGACCCAGTACTTC. This chain connects TRBV5-1 to TRBJ2-5, with D tentatively TRBD1 (6 bases). The germline CDR1 and CDR2 sequences are SGHRS and YFSETQ. Trimming took off 0 bases at V and 2 bases at J, with 8 bases between the two ends. The CDR3 contains 14 residues.

This chain uses TRBV3-1 with TRBJ1-5; D not resolved. V shed 1 base and J shed 9 bases, with 4 bases lying between them. The length of the CDR3 is 11 residues. Germline CDR1 LGHDT, CDR2 YNNKEL (reference sequence). The CDR3 loop is CASSQGGPQHF. In DNA form, the CDR3 reads TGTGCCAGCAGCCAAGGGGGGCCCCAGCATTTT.